Listed here are 9 T cell receptor beta chains from one sample, sequenced in a study of cytomegalovirus exposure and HLA in healthy donors. In the PCR, 60 Vbeta and 13 Jbeta primers were used. Here immunoSEQ multiplex PCR was the method, and the copy in TCRdb shows in-frame clones only, minus some. The sample lists approximately 150,000 clones, more than 70% seen once, with around 0.93% in the top ten. Source material: PBMCs. The source of these receptors is a man aged 25 to 40 in good health and CMV-seronegative.

J is TRBJ1-3 and V is TRBV6-5, with D perhaps matching TRBD1 (6 bases). The CDR3 is 15 amino acids. CDR1 and CDR2 (germline): MNHEY, SVGAGI. Trimming left V 1 base short and J 0 bases short, with 7 bases between. This CDR3 reads CASSYLGGSGNTIYF. In nucleotides, the CDR3 is TGTGCCAGCAGTTACTTAGGGGGCTCTGGAAACACCATATATTTT.

In the case of this clone: Other nucleotide sequences from this sample produce the same CDR3. The chain is built from TRBV5-1 and TRBJ1-4; a possible D gene is TRBD1 (5 bases). The ends were cut back, 0 bases at V and 0 bases at J, with 9 bases in the middle. Germline V lookup: CDR1 SGHRS, CDR2 YFSETQ. The CDR3 is made up of 16 amino acids. The CDR3 sequence is CASSLGSGATNEKLFF. CDR3 in DNA: TGCGCCAGCAGCTTGGGGTCGGGGGCAACTAATGAAAAACTGTTTTTT.

The genes are TRBV30 and TRBJ2-7; a weak D match, TRBD2 (5 bases). The germline V and J ends were trimmed by 5 bases and 7 bases, with 9 bases remaining between them. Per germline, CDR1 GTSNPN and CDR2 SVGIG (reference sequence). The CDR3 loop spans 10 amino acids. As DNA, the CDR3 is TGTGCCTGGGGGCCGGGGGAGCAGTACTTC. This gives the protein CAWGPGEQYF.

The V call is TRBV10-3, the J call TRBJ2-1, with TRBD1 identical over 10 bases. This CDR3 spans 14 amino acids. V was clipped by 7 bases and J by 7 bases; unmatched bases: 7. Germline lookup yields CDR1 ENHRY and CDR2 SYGVKD. The CDR3 DNA reads as TGTGCCATCAATCCGACAGGGGGCCAGAATGAGCAGTTCTTC. Translation: CAINPTGGQNEQFF.

The V gene is TRBV10-3, the J gene TRBJ2-3, with D perhaps TRBD1 (5 bases). The CDR3 length is 13 residues. From germline, CDR1 is ENHRY and CDR2 SYGVKD. V was shortened by 3 bases and J by 4 bases, with 8 bases between the two germline ends. The CDR3 spells CAISDTGSDTQYF. The CDR3 nucleotides read TGTGCCATCAGTGATACAGGATCAGATACGCAGTATTTT.

J is TRBJ1-5 and V is TRBV6-5, with D possibly matching TRBD1 (6 bases). The germline V gene encodes CDR1 MNHEY and CDR2 SVGAGI. Trimming left V 0 bases short and J 4 bases short, with 10 bases between. The CDR3 runs 15 residues. For the CDR3, the DNA is TGTGCCAGCAGTTACTCGACACAGGGTAATCAGCCCCAGCATTTT. It yields the protein CASSYSTQGNQPQHF.

CDR3 amino acids: CASSPGTSDTGELFF. CDR3 coding DNA: TGTGCCAGCAGCCCTGGGACTTCGGACACCGGGGAGCTGTTTTTT. The chain carries TRBV21-1 and TRBJ2-2; the table's D call, TRBD2, has no DNA check behind it. TRBV21-1 counts as a pseudogene. There are 15 residues in the CDR3.

The V and J genes are TRBV5-1 and TRBJ2-3; 9 bases align to TRBD1. Germline CDR1 and CDR2: SGHRS and YFSETQ. Trimming took 0 bases from V and 2 from J; bases not matched to a gene: 4. This CDR3 region has 16 residues. CDR3 nucleotides: TGCGCCAGCAGCTTGGCCGGACAGGGGCCCACAGATACGCAGTATTTT. This encodes CASSLAGQGPTDTQYF.

The chain uses TRBV7-6 and TRBJ1-4; no definite D call. The CDR3 contains 15 residues. V was cut by 1 base and J by 5 bases, with 11 bases left in between. CDR1 and CDR2 (germline): SGHVS, FNYEAQ. CDR3 nucleotide sequence: TGTGCCAGCAGCTTAGTTAACTCAAAAAATGAAAAACTGTTTTTT. It is translated as CASSLVNSKNEKLFF.